These 10 T cell receptor beta chains share one sample of origin, sequenced in a study of T-cell reconstitution after alpha-beta-depleted transplantation in children. Unique molecular identifiers were incorporated when the TCRbeta library was constructed. TCRdb reanalysed the PCR reads using MiXCR and keeps one entry per CDR3 protein. The table records 280,000 or so distinct CDR3 sequences, around a tenth of them present only once. This sample comprised peripheral blood, obtained 180 days after TCRalphabeta/CD19-depleted stem cell transplant. These receptors originate from a male patient aged 2 to 9 who had a stem cell transplant for chronic granulomatous disease, so the T cells may come from the graft donor.

This clonotype was seen many times. The rearrangement links TRBV15 to TRBJ2-3; the match to TRBD2 covers 8 bases. V lost 1 base and J lost 2; bases outside the gene matches: 2. From germline, CDR1 is LNHNV and CDR2 YYDKDF (reference sequence). CDR3 size: 15 residues. The CDR3 loop is CATSRGGGPTDTQYF. The CDR3, as DNA: TGTGCCACCAGCAGAGGCGGGGGGCCCACAGATACGCAGTATTTT.

This clonotype was counted ten times or more. The V call is TRBV7-9, the J call TRBJ2-7; 9 nucleotides line up with TRBD1. CDR1 is SEHNR, CDR2 FQNEAQ, per germline (reference sequence). The length of the CDR3 is 16 residues. V was clipped by 5 bases and J by 4 bases; unmatched bases: 12. The CDR3 loop reads CASSPQNRGLGYEQYF. In DNA form, the CDR3 reads TGTGCCAGCAGCCCACAAAACAGGGGGCTTGGGTACGAGCAGTACTTC. Supplemented by reference TRBV7-9 and TRBJ2-7, the full variable domain reads DTGVSQNPRHKITKRGQNVTFRCDPISEHNRLYWYRQTLGQGPEFLTYFQNEAQLEKSRLLSDRFSAERPKGSFSTLEIQRTEQGDSAMYLCASSPQNRGLGYEQYFGPGTRLTVT.

This clonotype was seen repeatedly, ten times or more. The chain employs TRBV6-1 and TRBJ1-1; TRBD1 matches 9 bases. The V segment lost 7 bases and the J segment 11 bases; nucleotides outside the gene matches: 17. The germline CDR1 and CDR2 sequences are MNHNS and SASEGT. The CDR3 covers 15 residues. CDR3 sequence: CASNGPGQGNLMAFF. CDR3 coding DNA: TGTGCCAGCAATGGCCCGGGACAGGGTAATTTAATGGCTTTCTTT.

Many counts were recorded for this clonotype. This chain joins TRBV20-1 and TRBJ2-1, with TRBD2 identical over 8 bases. V gave up 5 bases and J gave up 4 bases; unmatched junction bases: 10. Germline CDR1 and CDR2: DFQATT and SNEGSKA (reference sequence). The CDR3 has 15 residues. The CDR3 bases are TGCAGTGCTCCATCCGGGACTAGTCGGTACAATGAGCAGTTCTTC. Translation gives CSAPSGTSRYNEQFF.

This clonotype was seen repeatedly, ten times or more. The chain combines TRBV10-3 with TRBJ2-5; tentative D call: TRBD2 (5 bases). In germline, CDR1 is ENHRY, CDR2 SYGVKD. The ends were cut back, 3 bases at V and 4 bases at J, with 15 bases in the middle. The CDR3 runs 15 residues. The CDR3 protein is CAISDPDRRLETQYF. DNA of the CDR3: TGTGCCATCAGTGACCCCGATAGGAGGTTAGAGACCCAGTACTTC.

This clonotype was observed a handful of times. The chain recombines TRBV15 with TRBJ2-1; TRBD2 aligns across 12 bases. Germline V CDR1 and CDR2: LNHNV, YYDKDF (reference sequence). This CDR3 is 15 amino acids long. The trim removed 4 bases at V and 6 bases at J, leaving 4 bases unmatched. CDR3 in DNA: TGTGCCACCAGCATAGGACTAGCGGGACGCAATGAGCAGTTCTTC. As protein: CATSIGLAGRNEQFF.

The table lists this clonotype with many counts. The chain carries TRBV2 and TRBJ2-2; D is perhaps TRBD1 or TRBD2 (5 bases each). The ends were cut back, 2 bases at V and 7 bases at J, with 14 bases in the middle. The length of the CDR3 is 15 residues. The germline gives CDR1 SNHLY, CDR2 FYNNEI. CDR3 sequence: CASSELGTMNGELFF. Written as DNA, the CDR3 is TGTGCCAGCAGTGAACTTGGGACCATGAACGGGGAGCTGTTTTTT.

This clonotype showed up many times. V usage is TRBV4-3 and J usage is TRBJ2-3, with unresolved D. Germline-derived CDR1 and CDR2 are LGHNA and YSLEER. The CDR3 extends over 14 amino acids. The V and J ends lost 0 bases and 7 bases respectively, with 11 bases between them. The CDR3 bases are TGCGCCAGCAGCCAAGATTTTGGTCGAAATACGCAGTATTTT. Its translation is CASSQDFGRNTQYF.

This clonotype appeared many times. The chain carries TRBV29-1 and TRBJ2-1, with D possibly matching TRBD2 (5 bases). The length of the CDR3 is 11 residues. Trimming removed 4 bases at V and 11 bases at J, with 12 bases between. Germline V gene data show CDR1 as SQVTM and CDR2 as ANQGSEA. The CDR3, as DNA: TGCAGCGTTGGGCGGCGGGCCCAGCAGTTCTTC. It translates to CSVGRRAQQFF.

This clonotype was seen at least ten times. The chain is built from TRBV20-1 and TRBJ2-3, with TRBD2 identical over 8 bases. The CDR3 covers 18 residues. CDR1 is DFQATT and CDR2 is SNEGSKA in the germline V gene (reference sequence). With V trimmed by 0 bases and J by 2 bases, 13 bases remained unmatched. The CDR3 region is CSARDSAGGSTYTDTQYF. The CDR3, as DNA: TGCAGTGCTAGAGATTCGGCGGGGGGCTCTACATACACAGATACGCAGTATTTT.